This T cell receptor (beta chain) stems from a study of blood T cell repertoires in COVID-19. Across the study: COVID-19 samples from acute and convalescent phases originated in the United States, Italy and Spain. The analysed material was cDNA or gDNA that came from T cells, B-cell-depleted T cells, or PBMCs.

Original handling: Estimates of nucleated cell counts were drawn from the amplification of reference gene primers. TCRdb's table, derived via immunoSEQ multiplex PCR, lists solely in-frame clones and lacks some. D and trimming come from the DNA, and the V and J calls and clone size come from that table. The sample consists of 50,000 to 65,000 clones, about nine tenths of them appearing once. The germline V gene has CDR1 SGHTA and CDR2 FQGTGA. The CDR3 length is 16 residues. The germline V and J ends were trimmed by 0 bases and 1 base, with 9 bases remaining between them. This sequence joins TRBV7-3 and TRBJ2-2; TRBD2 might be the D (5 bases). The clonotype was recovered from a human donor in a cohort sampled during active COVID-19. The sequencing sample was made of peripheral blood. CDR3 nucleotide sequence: TGTGCCAGCAGCTTAACAAGCGGAGGGAACACCGGGGAGCTGTTTTTT. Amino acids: CASSLTSGGNTGELFF.